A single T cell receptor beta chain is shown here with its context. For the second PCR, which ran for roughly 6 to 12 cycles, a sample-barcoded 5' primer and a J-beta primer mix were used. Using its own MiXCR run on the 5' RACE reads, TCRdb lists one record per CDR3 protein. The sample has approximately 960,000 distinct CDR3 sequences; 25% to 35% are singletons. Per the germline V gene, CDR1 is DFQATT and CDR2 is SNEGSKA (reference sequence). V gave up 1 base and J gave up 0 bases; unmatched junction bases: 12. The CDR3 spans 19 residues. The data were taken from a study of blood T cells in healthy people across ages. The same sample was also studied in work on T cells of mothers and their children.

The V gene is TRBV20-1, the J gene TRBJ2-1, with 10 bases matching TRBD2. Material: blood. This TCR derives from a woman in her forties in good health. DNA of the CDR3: TGCAGTGCTAGAGGAAGGCTAGCGGGGGAATCCAGCTCCTACAATGAGCAGTTCTTC. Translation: CSARGRLAGESSSYNEQFF.